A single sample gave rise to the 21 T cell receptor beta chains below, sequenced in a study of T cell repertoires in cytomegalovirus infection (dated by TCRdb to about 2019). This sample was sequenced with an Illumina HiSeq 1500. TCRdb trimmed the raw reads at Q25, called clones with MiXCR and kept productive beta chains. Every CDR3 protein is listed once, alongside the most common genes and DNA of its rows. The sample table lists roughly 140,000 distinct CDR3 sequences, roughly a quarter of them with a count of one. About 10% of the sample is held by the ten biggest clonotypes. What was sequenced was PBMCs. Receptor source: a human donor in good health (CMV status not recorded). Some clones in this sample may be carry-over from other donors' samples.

The CDR3 bases are TGCAGTGCTATGACTAGCGGGAGTGGGAGTTCCACAGATACGCAGTATTTT. It translates to CSAMTSGSGSSTDTQYF. The V gene is TRBV20-1, the J gene TRBJ2-3; the match to TRBD2 covers 12 bases. The germline gives CDR1 DFQATT, CDR2 SNEGSKA (reference sequence). V lost 4 bases to trimming and J lost 2 bases; unmatched junction nucleotides: 10. CDR3 length equals 17 residues.

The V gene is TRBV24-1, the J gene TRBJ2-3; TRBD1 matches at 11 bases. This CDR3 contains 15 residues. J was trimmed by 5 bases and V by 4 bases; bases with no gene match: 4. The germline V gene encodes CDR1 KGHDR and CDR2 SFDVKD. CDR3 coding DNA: TGTGCCACCAGTGAATGGGGACAGGGGGTAGATACGCAGTATTTT. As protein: CATSEWGQGVDTQYF.

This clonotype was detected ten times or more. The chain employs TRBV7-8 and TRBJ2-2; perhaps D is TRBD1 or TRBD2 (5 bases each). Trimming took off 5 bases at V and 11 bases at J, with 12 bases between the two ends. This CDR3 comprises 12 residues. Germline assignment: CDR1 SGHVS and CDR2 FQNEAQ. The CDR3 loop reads CASSRDRSELFF. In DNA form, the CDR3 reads TGTGCCAGCAGCCGGGACCGATCTGAGCTGTTTTTT.

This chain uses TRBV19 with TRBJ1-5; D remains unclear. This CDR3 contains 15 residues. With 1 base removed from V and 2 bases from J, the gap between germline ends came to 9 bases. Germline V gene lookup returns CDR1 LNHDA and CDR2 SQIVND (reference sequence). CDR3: CASSIVDQGNQPQHF. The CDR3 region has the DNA TGTGCCAGTAGTATAGTAGACCAGGGCAATCAGCCCCAGCATTTT.

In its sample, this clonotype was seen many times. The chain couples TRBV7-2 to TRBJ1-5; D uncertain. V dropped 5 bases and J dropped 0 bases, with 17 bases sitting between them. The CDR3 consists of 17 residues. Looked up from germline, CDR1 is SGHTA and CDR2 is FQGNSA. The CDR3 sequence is CASSPQPRSYSNQPQHF. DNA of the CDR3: TGTGCCAGCAGCCCCCAGCCCAGGAGTTATAGCAATCAGCCCCAGCATTTT.

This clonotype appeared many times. The chain's CDR3 is CASNSRDRVNTEAFF. CDR3 nucleotides: TGTGCCAGCAACTCACGGGACAGGGTGAACACTGAAGCTTTCTTT. The chain couples TRBV7-8 to TRBJ1-1; 9 bases are a match to TRBD1. The CDR3 covers 15 residues. CDR1 is SGHVS and CDR2 is FQNEAQ in the germline V gene. The V gene end was trimmed by 7 bases and the J gene end by 0 bases; junction bases not matched to a gene: 6. The variable domain in full, with the rest retrieved from reference TRBV7-8 and TRBJ1-1, is GAGVSQSPRYKVAKRGQDVALRCDPISGHVSLFWYQQALGQGPEFLTYFQNEAQLDKSGLPSDRFFAERPEGSVSTLKIQRTQQEDSAVYLCASNSRDRVNTEAFFGQGTRLTVV.

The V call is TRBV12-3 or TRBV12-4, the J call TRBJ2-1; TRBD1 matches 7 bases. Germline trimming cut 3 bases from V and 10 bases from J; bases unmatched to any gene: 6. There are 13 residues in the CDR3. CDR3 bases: TGTGCCAGCAGTTTCGGCGACAGGGTAGAGCAGTTCTTC. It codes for CASSFGDRVEQFF.

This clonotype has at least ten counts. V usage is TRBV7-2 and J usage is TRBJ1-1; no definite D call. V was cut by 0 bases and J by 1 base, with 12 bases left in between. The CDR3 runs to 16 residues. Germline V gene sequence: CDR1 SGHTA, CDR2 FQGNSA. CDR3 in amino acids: CASSLAFSTANTEAFF. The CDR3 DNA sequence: TGTGCCAGCAGCTTAGCGTTTAGCACAGCGAACACTGAAGCTTTCTTT.

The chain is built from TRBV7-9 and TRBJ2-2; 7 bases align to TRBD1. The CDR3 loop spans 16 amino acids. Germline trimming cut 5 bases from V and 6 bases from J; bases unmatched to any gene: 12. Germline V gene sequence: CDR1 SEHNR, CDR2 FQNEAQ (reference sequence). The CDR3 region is CASSRPDRERPGELFF. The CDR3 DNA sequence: TGTGCCAGCAGCCGTCCCGACAGGGAAAGGCCCGGGGAGCTGTTTTTT.

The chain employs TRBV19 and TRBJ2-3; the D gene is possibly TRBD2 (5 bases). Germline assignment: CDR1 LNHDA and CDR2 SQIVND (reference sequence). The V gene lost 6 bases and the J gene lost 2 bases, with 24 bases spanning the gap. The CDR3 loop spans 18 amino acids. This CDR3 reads CASRKRRTSSQFTDTQYF. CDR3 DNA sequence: TGTGCCAGTAGGAAGAGGAGGACTTCCTCCCAATTCACAGATACGCAGTATTTT.

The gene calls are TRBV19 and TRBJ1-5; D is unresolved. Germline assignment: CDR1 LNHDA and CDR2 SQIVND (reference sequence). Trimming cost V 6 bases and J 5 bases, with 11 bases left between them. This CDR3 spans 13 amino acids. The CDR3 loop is CASSMGSHQPQHF. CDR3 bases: TGTGCCAGTAGCATGGGGTCGCATCAGCCCCAGCATTTT.

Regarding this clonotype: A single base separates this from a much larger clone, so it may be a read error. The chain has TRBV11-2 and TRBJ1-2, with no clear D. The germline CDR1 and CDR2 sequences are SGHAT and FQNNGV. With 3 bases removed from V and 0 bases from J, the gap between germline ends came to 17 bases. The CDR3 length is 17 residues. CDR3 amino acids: CASSFPDIVFTNYGYTF. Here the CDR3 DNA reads TGTGCCAGCAGCTTTCCCGACATAGTGTTTACTAACTATGGCTACACCTTC.

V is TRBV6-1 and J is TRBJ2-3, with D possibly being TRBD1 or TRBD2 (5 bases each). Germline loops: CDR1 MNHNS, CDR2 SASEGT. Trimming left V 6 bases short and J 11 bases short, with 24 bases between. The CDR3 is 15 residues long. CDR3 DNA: TGTGCCAGCAGCCCTCCAGGGTGGGGGATAGAAGGGCAGTATTTT. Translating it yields CASSPPGWGIEGQYF.

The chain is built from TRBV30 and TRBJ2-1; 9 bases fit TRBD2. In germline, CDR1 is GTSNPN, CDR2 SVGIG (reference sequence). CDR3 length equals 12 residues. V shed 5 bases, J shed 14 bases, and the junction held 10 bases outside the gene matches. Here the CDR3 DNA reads TGTGCCTGGCGTAGGTTCGGGACTAGCAAGTTCTTC. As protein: CAWRRFGTSKFF.

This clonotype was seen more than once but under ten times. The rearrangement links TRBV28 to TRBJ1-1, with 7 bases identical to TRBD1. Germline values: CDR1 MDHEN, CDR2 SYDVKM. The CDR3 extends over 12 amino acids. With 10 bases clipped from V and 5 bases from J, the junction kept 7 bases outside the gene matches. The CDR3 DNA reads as TGTGCCATCTTGGGACAGTCTACTGAAGCTTTCTTT. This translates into CAILGQSTEAFF.

CDR3 sequence reads: CASSQDQGGGSYEQYF. DNA for the CDR3: TGTGCCAGCAGCCAAGATCAGGGTGGAGGCTCCTACGAGCAGTACTTC. The gene calls are TRBV3-1 and TRBJ2-7, with D perhaps matching TRBD1 or TRBD2 (5 bases each). The CDR3 runs 16 residues. Germline CDR1 reads LGHDT; CDR2 reads YNNKEL (reference sequence). The V and J ends lost 0 bases and 0 bases respectively, with 12 bases between them.

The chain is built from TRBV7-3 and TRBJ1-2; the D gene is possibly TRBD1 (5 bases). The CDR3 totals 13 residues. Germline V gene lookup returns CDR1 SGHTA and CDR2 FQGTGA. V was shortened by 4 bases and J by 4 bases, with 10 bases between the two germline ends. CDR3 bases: TGTGCCAGCAGCTCTTCTGGGGGCTATGGCTACACCTTC. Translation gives CASSSSGGYGYTF.

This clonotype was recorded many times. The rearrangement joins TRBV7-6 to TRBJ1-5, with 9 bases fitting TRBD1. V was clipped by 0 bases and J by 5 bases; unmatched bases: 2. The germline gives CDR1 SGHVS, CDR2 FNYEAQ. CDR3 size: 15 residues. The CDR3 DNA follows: TGTGCCAGCAGCTTAGCGGACAGGGGTTATCAGCCCCAGCATTTT. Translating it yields CASSLADRGYQPQHF.

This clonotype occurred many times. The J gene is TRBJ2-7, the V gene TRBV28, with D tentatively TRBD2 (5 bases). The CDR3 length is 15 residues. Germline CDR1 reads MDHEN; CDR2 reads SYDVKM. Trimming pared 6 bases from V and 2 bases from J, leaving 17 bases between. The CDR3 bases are TGTGCCAGCAGCCAACTCCAACCGGGGACCTACGAGCAGTACTTC. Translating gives CASSQLQPGTYEQYF. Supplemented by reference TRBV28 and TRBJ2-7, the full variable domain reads DVKVTQSSRYLVKRTGEKVFLECVQDMDHENMFWYRQDPGLGLRLIYFSYDVKMKEKGDIPEGYSVSREKKERFSLILESASTNQTSMYLCASSQLQPGTYEQYFGPGTRLTVT.

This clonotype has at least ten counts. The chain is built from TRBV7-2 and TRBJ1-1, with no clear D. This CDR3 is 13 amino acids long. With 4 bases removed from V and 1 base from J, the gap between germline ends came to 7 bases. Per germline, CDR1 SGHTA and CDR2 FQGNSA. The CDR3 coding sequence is TGTGCCAGCAGCTCGGACGGGAACACTGAAGCTTTCTTT. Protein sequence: CASSSDGNTEAFF.

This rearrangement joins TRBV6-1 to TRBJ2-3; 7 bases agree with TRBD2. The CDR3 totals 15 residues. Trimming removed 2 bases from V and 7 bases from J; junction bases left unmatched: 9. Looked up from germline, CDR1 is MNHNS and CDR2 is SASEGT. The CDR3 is CASSEPGLSVHTQYF. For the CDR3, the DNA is TGTGCCAGCAGTGAACCGGGACTAAGTGTGCATACGCAGTATTTT.